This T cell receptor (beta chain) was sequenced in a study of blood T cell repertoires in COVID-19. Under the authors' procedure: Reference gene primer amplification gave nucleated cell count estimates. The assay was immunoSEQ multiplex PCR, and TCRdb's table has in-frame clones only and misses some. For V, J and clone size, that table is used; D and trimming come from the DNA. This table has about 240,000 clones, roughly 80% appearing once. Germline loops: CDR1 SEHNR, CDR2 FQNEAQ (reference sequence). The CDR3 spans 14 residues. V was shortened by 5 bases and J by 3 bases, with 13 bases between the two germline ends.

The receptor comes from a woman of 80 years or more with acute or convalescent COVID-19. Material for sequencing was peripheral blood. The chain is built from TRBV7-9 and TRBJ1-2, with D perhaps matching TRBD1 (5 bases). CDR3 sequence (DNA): TGTGCCAGCAGCCCCACGGGGGATTACTATGGCTACACCTTC. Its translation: CASSPTGDYYGYTF. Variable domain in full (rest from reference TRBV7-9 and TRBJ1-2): DTGVSQNPRHKITKRGQNVTFRCDPISEHNRLYWYRQTLGQGPEFLTYFQNEAQLEKSRLLSDRFSAERPKGSFSTLEIQRTEQGDSAMYLCASSPTGDYYGYTFGSGTRLTVV.